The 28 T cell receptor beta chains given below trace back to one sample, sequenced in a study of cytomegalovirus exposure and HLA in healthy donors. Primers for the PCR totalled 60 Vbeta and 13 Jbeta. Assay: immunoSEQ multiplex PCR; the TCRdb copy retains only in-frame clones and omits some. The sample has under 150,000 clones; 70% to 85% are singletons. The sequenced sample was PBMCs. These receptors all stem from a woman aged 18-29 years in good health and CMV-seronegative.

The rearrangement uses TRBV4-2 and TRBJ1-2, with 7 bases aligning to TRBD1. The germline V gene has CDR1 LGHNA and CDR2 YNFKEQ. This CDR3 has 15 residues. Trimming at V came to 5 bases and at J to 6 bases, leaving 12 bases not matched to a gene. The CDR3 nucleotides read TGTGCCAGCAGCACTCGACAGGGCCCCTCGCATGGCTACACCTTC. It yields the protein CASSTRQGPSHGYTF.

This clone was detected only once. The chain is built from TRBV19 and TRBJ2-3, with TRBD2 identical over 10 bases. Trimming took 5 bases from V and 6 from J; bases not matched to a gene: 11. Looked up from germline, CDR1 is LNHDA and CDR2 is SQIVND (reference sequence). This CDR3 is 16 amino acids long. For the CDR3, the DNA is TGTGCCAGTAGTGCACCCAGCGGGAGGGCCGGGGATACGCAGTATTTT. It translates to CASSAPSGRAGDTQYF.

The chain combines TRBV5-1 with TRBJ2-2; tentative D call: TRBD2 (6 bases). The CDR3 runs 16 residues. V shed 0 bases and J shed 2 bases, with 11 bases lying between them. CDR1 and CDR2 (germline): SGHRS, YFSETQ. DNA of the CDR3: TGCGCCAGCAGCTTGGTCGGGAGTGATAACACCGGGGAGCTGTTTTTT. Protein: CASSLVGSDNTGELFF.

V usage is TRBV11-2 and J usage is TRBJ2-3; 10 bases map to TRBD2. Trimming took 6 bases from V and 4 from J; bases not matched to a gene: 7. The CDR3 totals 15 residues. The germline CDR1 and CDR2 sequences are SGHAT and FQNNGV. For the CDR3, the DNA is TGTGCCAGCAGACAGCTTGGGACTAGCGCAGATACGCAGTATTTT. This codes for CASRQLGTSADTQYF.

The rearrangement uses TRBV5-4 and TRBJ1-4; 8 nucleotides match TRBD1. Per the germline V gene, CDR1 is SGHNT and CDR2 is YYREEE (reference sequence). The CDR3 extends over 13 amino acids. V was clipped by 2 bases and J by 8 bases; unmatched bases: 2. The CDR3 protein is CASSFQGAEKLFF. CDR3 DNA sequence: TGTGCCAGCAGCTTTCAGGGGGCGGAAAAACTGTTTTTT. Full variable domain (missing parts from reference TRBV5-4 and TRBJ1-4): ETGVTQSPTHLIKTRGQQVTLRCSSQSGHNTVSWYQQALGQGPQFIFQYYREEENGRGNFPPRFSGLQFPNYSSELNVNALELDDSALYLCASSFQGAEKLFFGSGTQLSVL.

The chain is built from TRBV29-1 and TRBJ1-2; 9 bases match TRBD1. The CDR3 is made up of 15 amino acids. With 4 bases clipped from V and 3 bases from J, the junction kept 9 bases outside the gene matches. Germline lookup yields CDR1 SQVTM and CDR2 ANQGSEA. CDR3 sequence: CSVGKQGALDYGYTF. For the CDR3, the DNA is TGCAGCGTTGGTAAACAGGGGGCGTTGGACTATGGCTACACCTTC. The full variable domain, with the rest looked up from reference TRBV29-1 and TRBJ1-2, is SAVISQKPSRDICQRGTSLTIQCQVDSQVTMMFWYRQQPGQSLTLIATANQGSEATYESGFVIDKFPISRPNLTFSTLTVSNMSPEDSSIYLCSVGKQGALDYGYTFGSGTRLTVV.

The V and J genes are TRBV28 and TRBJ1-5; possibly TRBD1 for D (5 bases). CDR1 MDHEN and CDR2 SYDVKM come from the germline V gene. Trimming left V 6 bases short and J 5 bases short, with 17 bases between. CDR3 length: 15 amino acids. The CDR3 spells CASRPRQRYDQPQHF. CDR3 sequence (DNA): TGTGCCAGCAGACCTCGACAGCGCTATGATCAGCCCCAGCATTTT.

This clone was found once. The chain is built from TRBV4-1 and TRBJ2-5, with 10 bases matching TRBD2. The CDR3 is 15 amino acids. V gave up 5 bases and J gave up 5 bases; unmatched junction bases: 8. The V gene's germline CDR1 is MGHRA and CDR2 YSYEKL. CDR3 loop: CASSSESGRGETQYF. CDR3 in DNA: TGCGCCAGCAGCTCCGAGAGCGGGAGGGGGGAGACCCAGTACTTC.

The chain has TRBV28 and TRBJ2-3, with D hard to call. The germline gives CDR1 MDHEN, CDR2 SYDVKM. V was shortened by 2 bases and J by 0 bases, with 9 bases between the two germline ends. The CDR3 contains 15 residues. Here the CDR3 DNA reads TGTGCCAGCAGTTTACTGGGCACTAGCACAGATACGCAGTATTTT. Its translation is CASSLLGTSTDTQYF.

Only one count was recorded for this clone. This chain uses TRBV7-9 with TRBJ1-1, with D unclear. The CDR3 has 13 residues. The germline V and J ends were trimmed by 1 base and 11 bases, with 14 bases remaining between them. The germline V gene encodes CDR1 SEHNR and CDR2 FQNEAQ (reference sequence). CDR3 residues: CASSLERPLNAFF. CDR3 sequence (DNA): TGTGCCAGCAGCTTAGAGCGACCCCTGAACGCTTTCTTT.

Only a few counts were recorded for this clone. The CDR3: CASSEIRGRGTEAFF. In DNA form, the CDR3 reads TGTGCCAGCAGTGAAATTCGCGGACGGGGGACTGAAGCTTTCTTT. This rearrangement joins TRBV6-1 to TRBJ1-1; maybe TRBD1 (5 bases). V dropped 2 bases and J dropped 5 bases, with 15 bases sitting between them. The CDR3 is 15 amino acids. CDR1 and CDR2 from the germline V gene are MNHNS and SASEGT.

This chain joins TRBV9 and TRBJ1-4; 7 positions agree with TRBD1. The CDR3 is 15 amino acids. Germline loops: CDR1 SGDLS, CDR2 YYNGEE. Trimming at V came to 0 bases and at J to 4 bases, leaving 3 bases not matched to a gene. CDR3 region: CASSVAGTDNEKLFF. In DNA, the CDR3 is TGTGCCAGCAGCGTAGCGGGGACAGATAATGAAAAACTGTTTTTT.

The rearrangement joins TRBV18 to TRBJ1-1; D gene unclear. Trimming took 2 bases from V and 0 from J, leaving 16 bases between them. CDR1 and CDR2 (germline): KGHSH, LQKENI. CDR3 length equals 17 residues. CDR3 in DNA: TGTGCCAGCTCACCAGTTAATGGAGGCACTATGAACACTGAAGCTTTCTTT. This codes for CASSPVNGGTMNTEAFF.

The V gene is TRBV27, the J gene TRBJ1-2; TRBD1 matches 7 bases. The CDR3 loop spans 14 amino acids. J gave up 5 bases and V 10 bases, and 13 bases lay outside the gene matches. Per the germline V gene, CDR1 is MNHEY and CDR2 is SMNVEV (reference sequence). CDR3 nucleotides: TGTGCCATAGCACCAAAAGGGGGCGCTTATGGCTACACCTTC. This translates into CAIAPKGGAYGYTF.

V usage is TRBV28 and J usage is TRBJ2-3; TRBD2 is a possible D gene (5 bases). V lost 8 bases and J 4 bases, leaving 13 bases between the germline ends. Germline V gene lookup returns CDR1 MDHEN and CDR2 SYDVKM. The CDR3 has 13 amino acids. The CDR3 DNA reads TGTGCCAGCTCCTGGACTGGGGCAGATACGCAGTATTTT. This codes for CASSWTGADTQYF.

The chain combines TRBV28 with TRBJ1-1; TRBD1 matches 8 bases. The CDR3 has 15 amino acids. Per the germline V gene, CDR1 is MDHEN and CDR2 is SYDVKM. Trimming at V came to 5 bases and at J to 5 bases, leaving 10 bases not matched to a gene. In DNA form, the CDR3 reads TGTGCCAGCAGTCCCGGGACAGGAGTAGCGACTGAAGCTTTCTTT. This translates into CASSPGTGVATEAFF.

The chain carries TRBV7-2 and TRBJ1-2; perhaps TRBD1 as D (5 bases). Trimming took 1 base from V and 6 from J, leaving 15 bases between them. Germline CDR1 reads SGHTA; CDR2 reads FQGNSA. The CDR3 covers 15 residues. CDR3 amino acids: CASSLGLRGGNGYTF. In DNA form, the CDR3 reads TGTGCCAGCAGCTTAGGGCTCCGGGGGGGGAATGGCTACACCTTC. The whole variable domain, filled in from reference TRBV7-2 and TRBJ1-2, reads GAGVSQSPSNKVTEKGKDVELRCDPISGHTALYWYRQSLGQGLEFLIYFQGNSAPDKSGLPSDRFSAERTGGSVSTLTIQRTQQEDSAVYLCASSLGLRGGNGYTFGSGTRLTVV.

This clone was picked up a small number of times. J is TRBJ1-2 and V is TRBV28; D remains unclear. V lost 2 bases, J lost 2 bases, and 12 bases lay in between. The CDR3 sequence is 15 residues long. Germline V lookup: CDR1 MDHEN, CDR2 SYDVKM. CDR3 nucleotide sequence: TGTGCCAGCAGTTTAGGTCCCCCGGGGAACTATGGCTACACCTTC. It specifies CASSLGPPGNYGYTF.

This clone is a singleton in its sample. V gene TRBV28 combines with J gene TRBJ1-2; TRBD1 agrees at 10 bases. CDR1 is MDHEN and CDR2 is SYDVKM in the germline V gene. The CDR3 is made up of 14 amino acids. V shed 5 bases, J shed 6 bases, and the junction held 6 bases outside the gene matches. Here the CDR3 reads CASSPWTGGDGYTF. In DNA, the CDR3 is TGTGCCAGCAGTCCGTGGACAGGGGGGGATGGCTACACCTTC.

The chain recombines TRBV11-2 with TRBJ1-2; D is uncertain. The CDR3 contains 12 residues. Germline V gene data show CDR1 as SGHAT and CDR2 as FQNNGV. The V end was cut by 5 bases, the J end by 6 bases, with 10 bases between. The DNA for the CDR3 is TGTGCCAGCAGCCCCCGAGGCGATGGCTACACCTTC. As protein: CASSPRGDGYTF.

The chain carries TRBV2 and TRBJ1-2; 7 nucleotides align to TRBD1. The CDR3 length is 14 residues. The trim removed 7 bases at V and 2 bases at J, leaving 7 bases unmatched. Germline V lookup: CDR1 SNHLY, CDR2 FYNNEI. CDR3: CASNYRGLNYGYTF. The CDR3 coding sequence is TGTGCCAGCAACTATAGGGGGCTGAACTATGGCTACACCTTC.

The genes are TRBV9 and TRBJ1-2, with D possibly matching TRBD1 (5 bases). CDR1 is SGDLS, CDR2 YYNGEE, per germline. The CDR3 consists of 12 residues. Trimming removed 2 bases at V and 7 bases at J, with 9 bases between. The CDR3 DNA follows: TGTGCCAGCAGCGTGGAGGGGCTTGGCTACACCTTC. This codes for CASSVEGLGYTF. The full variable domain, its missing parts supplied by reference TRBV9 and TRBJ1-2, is DSGVTQTPKHLITATGQRVTLRCSPRSGDLSVYWYQQSLDQGLQFLIQYYNGEERAKGNILERFSAQQFPDLHSELNLSSLELGDSALYFCASSVEGLGYTFGSGTRLTVV.

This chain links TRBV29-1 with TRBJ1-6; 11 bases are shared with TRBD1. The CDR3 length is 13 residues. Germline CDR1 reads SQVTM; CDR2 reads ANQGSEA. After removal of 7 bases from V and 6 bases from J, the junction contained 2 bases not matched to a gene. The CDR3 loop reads CSAGTGGNSPLHF. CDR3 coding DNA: TGCAGCGCAGGGACAGGGGGTAATTCACCCCTCCACTTT.

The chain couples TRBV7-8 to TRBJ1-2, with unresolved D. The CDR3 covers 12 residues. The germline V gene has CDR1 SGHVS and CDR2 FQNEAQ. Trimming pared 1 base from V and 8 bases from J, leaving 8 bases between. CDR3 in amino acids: CASSLGEMGYTF. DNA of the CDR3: TGTGCCAGCAGCTTAGGGGAGATGGGCTACACCTTC.

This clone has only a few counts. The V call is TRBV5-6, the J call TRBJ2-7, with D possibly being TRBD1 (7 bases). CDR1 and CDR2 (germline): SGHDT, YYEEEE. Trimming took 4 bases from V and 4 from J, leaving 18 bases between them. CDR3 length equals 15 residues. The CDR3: CASSVSRETGYEQYV. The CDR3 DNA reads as TGTGCCAGCAGCGTTAGCCGGGAGACAGGGTACGAGCAGTACGTC.

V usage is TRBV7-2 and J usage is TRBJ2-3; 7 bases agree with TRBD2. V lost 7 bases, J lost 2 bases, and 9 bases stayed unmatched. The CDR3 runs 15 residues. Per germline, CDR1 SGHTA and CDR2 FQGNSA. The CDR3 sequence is CASTPLAWDTDTQYF. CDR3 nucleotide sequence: TGTGCCAGCACCCCACTAGCGTGGGACACAGATACGCAGTATTTT.

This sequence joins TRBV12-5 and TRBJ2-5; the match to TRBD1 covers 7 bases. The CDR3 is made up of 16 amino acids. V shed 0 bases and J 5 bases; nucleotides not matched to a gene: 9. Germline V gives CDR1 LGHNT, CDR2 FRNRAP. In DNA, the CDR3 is TGTGCTAGTGGTTTGGTACGAGAGAGGGGGCTCGAGACCCAGTACTTC. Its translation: CASGLVRERGLETQYF.

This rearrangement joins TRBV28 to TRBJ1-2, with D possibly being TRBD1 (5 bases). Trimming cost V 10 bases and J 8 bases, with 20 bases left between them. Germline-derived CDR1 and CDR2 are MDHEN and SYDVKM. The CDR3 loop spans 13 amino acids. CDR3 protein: CATKSGRGGGYTF. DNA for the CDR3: TGTGCCACCAAATCCGGGAGGGGAGGCGGCTACACCTTC.